A single sample gave rise to the 13 T cell receptor beta chains below, sequenced in a study of prognosis after radiotherapy for stage I lung cancer. From genomic DNA, TCR beta CDR3 was amplified by two-round multiplex PCR. The first PCR round targeted every TRBV and TRBJ gene with specific primers. A single record per CDR3 protein comes from TCRdb applying MiXCR to the multiplex PCR reads. The sample holds 10,000 to 15,000 distinct CDR3 sequences, about 43% seen once. The sample here was PBMCs, taken before or after stereotactic body radiation therapy (not recorded which). All receptors come from a donor over 45 with non-small cell lung cancer.

This clonotype showed up many times. The rearrangement links TRBV6-5 to TRBJ2-7; the D gene is possibly TRBD2 (5 bases). This CDR3 has 14 residues. The V gene lost 2 bases and the J gene lost 0 bases, with 8 bases spanning the gap. CDR1 is MNHEY, CDR2 SVGAGI, per germline. The CDR3 reads CASSYLGVSYEQYF. In nucleotides, the CDR3 is TGTGCCAGCAGTTACCTCGGGGTCTCCTACGAGCAGTACTTC.

This chain uses TRBV11-3 with TRBJ2-3, with 7 bases matching TRBD1. The CDR3 consists of 15 residues. V dropped 5 bases and J dropped 9; count of bases not matched to a gene: 14. Germline V CDR1 and CDR2: SGHNT, YENEEA. As DNA, the CDR3 is TGTGCCAGCAGCATCCCAACAGGGGCGTCACGGACGCAGTATTTT. Amino acid sequence: CASSIPTGASRTQYF.

This clonotype was detected many times. V is TRBV15 and J is TRBJ2-7; TRBD2 matches 11 bases. Germline assignment: CDR1 LNHNV and CDR2 YYDKDF (reference sequence). This CDR3 comprises 16 residues. With V trimmed by 0 bases and J by 3 bases, 4 bases remained unmatched. The CDR3 here is CATSRDHGTSGYEQYF. In nucleotides, the CDR3 is TGTGCCACCAGCAGAGATCATGGGACTAGCGGCTACGAGCAGTACTTC.

Ten or more counts support this clonotype. The chain recombines TRBV19 with TRBJ1-5, with D maybe TRBD1 (5 bases). With 4 bases removed from V and 4 bases from J, the gap between germline ends came to 11 bases. Germline CDR1 and CDR2: LNHDA and SQIVND (reference sequence). This CDR3 spans 14 amino acids. This chain's CDR3 is CASSTTGGNQPQHF. The CDR3 DNA reads as TGTGCCAGTAGTACTACCGGGGGGAATCAGCCCCAGCATTTT. The full variable domain, completed using reference TRBV19 and TRBJ1-5, is DGGITQSPKYLFRKEGQNVTLSCEQNLNHDAMYWYRQDPGQGLRLIYYSQIVNDFQKGDIAEGYSVSREKKESFPLTVTSAQKNPTAFYLCASSTTGGNQPQHFGDGTRLSIL.

This sequence joins TRBV20-1 and TRBJ2-3; TRBD2 aligns across 8 bases. V dropped 1 base and J dropped 2; count of bases not matched to a gene: 5. Germline CDR1 is DFQATT and CDR2 is SNEGSKA (reference sequence). This CDR3 is built from 15 residues. This chain's CDR3 is CSARGGLALTDTQYF. The CDR3 bases are TGCAGTGCTAGAGGAGGACTAGCACTCACAGATACGCAGTATTTT.

This clonotype has at least ten counts. The chain has TRBV20-1 and TRBJ1-4; D not certain. The length of the CDR3 is 15 residues. V dropped 3 bases and J dropped 0 bases, with 11 bases sitting between them. Germline CDR1 reads DFQATT; CDR2 reads SNEGSKA (reference sequence). The CDR3 DNA follows: TGCAGTGCTAGGCGGGGTATGACAACTAATGAAAAACTGTTTTTT. Protein product: CSARRGMTTNEKLFF.

V is TRBV28 and J is TRBJ2-7, with D perhaps being TRBD1 or TRBD2 (5 bases each). Germline loops: CDR1 MDHEN, CDR2 SYDVKM. V was trimmed by 6 bases and J by 10 bases, leaving 19 bases between them. The CDR3 consists of 13 residues. The CDR3: CASRGTPSYDQYF. The CDR3 DNA reads as TGTGCCAGCAGGGGGACCCCTTCCTATGATCAGTACTTC.

This clonotype was counted ten times or more. The rearrangement links TRBV3-1 to TRBJ1-2; D remains unclear. Trimming pared 4 bases from V and 8 bases from J, leaving 20 bases between. From germline, CDR1 is LGHDT and CDR2 YNNKEL (reference sequence). This CDR3 region has 15 residues. The CDR3 protein is CASSPSWEGSAGYTF. CDR3 bases: TGTGCCAGCAGCCCCTCGTGGGAGGGATCGGCAGGCTACACCTTC. Filled out from reference TRBV3-1 and TRBJ1-2, the complete variable domain reads DTAVSQTPKYLVTQMGNDKSIKCEQNLGHDTMYWYKQDSKKFLKIMFSYNNKELIINETVPNRFSPKSPDKAHLNLHINSLELGDSAVYFCASSPSWEGSAGYTFGSGTRLTVV.

Many counts were recorded for this clonotype. This chain joins TRBV12-3 or TRBV12-4 and TRBJ1-1; 11 bases line up with TRBD1. With V trimmed by 4 bases and J by 6 bases, 7 bases remained unmatched. This CDR3 has 15 residues. The CDR3 loop is CASSSPRTGGPEAFF. The CDR3, as DNA: TGTGCCAGCAGTTCTCCGAGGACAGGGGGCCCTGAAGCTTTCTTT.

With regard to this clonotype: A far larger clone is off by one base, so a read error is likely. The gene calls are TRBV6-5 and TRBJ2-1, with D unclear. Germline loops: CDR1 MNHEY, CDR2 SVGAGI. The CDR3 is 16 amino acids. The V and J ends lost 3 bases and 2 bases respectively, with 14 bases between them. In DNA form, the CDR3 reads TGTGCCAGCAGTTATTTAGGGCCGAGGACCTACAATGAGCAGTTCTTC. Protein product: CASSYLGPRTYNEQFF.

To note about this clonotype: A far larger clone is just one base off, so this is likely a read error. The chain joins TRBV7-2 to TRBJ2-1; 9 nucleotides line up with TRBD2. V lost 0 bases and J lost 8; bases outside the gene matches: 2. Germline V gives CDR1 SGHTA, CDR2 FQGNSA. The length of the CDR3 is 14 residues. The CDR3 region is CASSLAAGGYEQFF. For the CDR3, the DNA is TGTGCCAGCAGCTTAGCAGCGGGAGGCTATGAGCAGTTCTTC. Filled out from reference TRBV7-2 and TRBJ2-1, the complete variable domain reads GAGVSQSPSNKVTEKGKDVELRCDPISGHTALYWYRQSLGQGLEFLIYFQGNSAPDKSGLPSDRFSAERTGGSVSTLTIQRTQQEDSAVYLCASSLAAGGYEQFFGPGTRLTVL.

As concerns this clonotype: One junction end disagrees with the germline gene, perhaps due to a read error. This chain uses TRBV24-1 with TRBJ2-2, with 9 nucleotides matching TRBD1. Germline lookup yields CDR1 KGHDR and CDR2 SFDVKD. CDR3 length: 17 amino acids. The CDR3 spells CATSYLKGQGITGELFF. As DNA, the CDR3 is TGCGCCACCAGTTATTTGAAGGGACAGGGAATCACCGGGGAGCTGTTTTTT.

Notes on this clonotype: This may stem from a read error, because a much larger clone lies one nucleotide away. This rearrangement joins TRBV24-1 to TRBJ2-5, with 8 bases fitting TRBD2. V was pared by 4 bases and J by 8 bases, with 14 bases of the junction left unmatched. The CDR3 covers 16 residues. Germline CDR1 reads KGHDR; CDR2 reads SFDVKD. The CDR3 nucleotides read TGTGCCACCAGTGACACAGAAGCGGGAGATGTTGATACCCAGTACTTC. Translation gives CATSDTEAGDVDTQYF.